This TCR beta chain stems from a study of OX40 agonist ivuxolimab in advanced cancers. TCRdb's table, derived via immunoSEQ multiplex PCR, lists solely in-frame clones and lacks some. Seen here are tens of thousands of clones, less than 95% observed once, and the top ten hold 0.33%. Germline loops: CDR1 SGHRS, CDR2 YFSETQ. The CDR3 sequence is 13 residues long. Between the trimmed V and J ends, which lost 0 bases and 2 bases, there was a span of 5 bases. The chain combines TRBV5-1 with TRBJ1-1; D remains ambiguous. The source is an adult with an advanced solid tumor such as melanoma, head and neck, liver or kidney cancer. Specimen: CD4+ or CD8+ T cells sorted from blood, collected in a trial of the OX40 agonist ivuxolimab. The CDR3 nucleotides read TGCGCCAGCAGCTTGGTAGTTAACACTGAAGCTTTCTTT. Translated, it gives CASSLVVNTEAFF. Supplemented by reference TRBV5-1 and TRBJ1-1, the full variable domain reads KAGVTQTPRYLIKTRGQQVTLSCSPISGHRSVSWYQQTPGQGLQFLFEYFSETQRNKGNFPGRFSGRQFSNSRSEMNVSTLELGDSALYLCASSLVVNTEAFFGQGTRLTVV.